Listed below are T cell receptor beta chains from one sample, sequenced in a study of response to subunit inactivated influenza vaccine. TCRdb reprocessed the RT-PCR reads with MiXCR, giving one entry per CDR3 protein. The sample carries 630,000 or so distinct CDR3 sequences, 15% to 18% recorded once. The specimen was PBMCs from blood, collected 12 days after vaccination. The receptors here all came from a man aged 45-65 years who received an inactivated influenza vaccine. The CDR3 runs from the conserved cysteine through the conserved F or W. A D gene is named only where the DNA matches it firmly. Clone size is shown for a subset of rows, as once, few, many or a class of expanded clone.

J: TRBJ2-7; D: NA; V: TRBV2; size: NA; DNA: TGTGCCAGCAGTGAAGAGATGGGCCCCTACGAGCAGTACTTC; CDR3: CASSEEMGPYEQYF
J: TRBJ2-7; D: TRBD1; V: TRBV20-1; size: NA; DNA: TGCAGTGCCCAACATGGGACAGGGGTGTCCTACGAGCAGTACTTC; CDR3: CSAQHGTGVSYEQYF
J: TRBJ1-1; D: NA; V: TRBV7-8; size: NA; DNA: TGTGCCAGCAGCTTACGGGGAAGAGCTTTCTTT; CDR3: CASSLRGRAFF
J: TRBJ2-7; D: TRBD2; V: TRBV5-6; size: NA; DNA: TGTGCCAGCAGCTTGTTTATAGGACTAGCGGGACCCCGTTCCTACGAGCAGTACTTC; CDR3: CASSLFIGLAGPRSYEQYF
J: TRBJ2-6; D: NA; V: TRBV11-2; size: few; DNA: TGTGCCAGCAGCTTCGGGACTTATTCGACTCCGACCGGGGCCAACGTCCTGACTTTC; CDR3: CASSFGTYSTPTGANVLTF
J: TRBJ2-5; D: NA; V: TRBV29-1; size: NA; DNA: TGCAGCGGCTTTGACTCCCAAGAGACCCAGTACTTC; CDR3: CSGFDSQETQYF
J: TRBJ2-5; D: TRBD2; V: TRBV6-1; size: many; DNA: TGTGCCAGCAGTAGCGGGAGGAGAGAGACCCAGTACTTC; CDR3: CASSSGRRETQYF
J: TRBJ2-5; D: NA; V: TRBV29-1; size: few; DNA: TGCAGCGTTGAGTGGAGGGGGGCGGGCGACTTC; CDR3: CSVEWRGAGDF
J: TRBJ2-2; D: NA; V: TRBV4-1; size: NA; DNA: TGCGCCAGCAGCCAAGAGGAGGCGGCCGGGGAGCTGTTTTTT; CDR3: CASSQEEAAGELFF
J: TRBJ2-5; D: NA; V: TRBV6-2/TRBV6-3; size: NA; DNA: TGTGCCAGCAACGCGGGGTACGGGACCCAGTACTTC; CDR3: CASNAGYGTQYF
J: TRBJ1-4; D: NA; V: TRBV5-5; size: few; DNA: TGTGCCAGCAGCTTTGCCGGAACAACTAATGAAAAACTGTTTTTT; CDR3: CASSFAGTTNEKLFF
J: TRBJ2-4; D: NA; V: TRBV12-3/TRBV12-4; size: NA; DNA: TGTGCCAGCAGTTCGACAGCAATAGCCAAAAACATTCAGTACTTC; CDR3: CASSSTAIAKNIQYF
J: TRBJ1-4; D: TRBD1; V: TRBV5-1; size: NA; DNA: TGCGCCAGCAGCCCGGGACAGGAGTATGAAAAACTGTTTTTT; CDR3: CASSPGQEYEKLFF
J: TRBJ2-7; D: NA; V: TRBV29-1; size: few; DNA: TGCAGCGTTGGTGGAGGGAGCCAGCTTTACGAGCAGTACTTC; CDR3: CSVGGGSQLYEQYF
J: TRBJ1-6; D: NA; V: TRBV10-3; size: many; DNA: TGTGCCATCAGCCCCGAGGGAGGTTCACCCCTCCACTTT; CDR3: CAISPEGGSPLHF
J: TRBJ2-7; D: NA; V: TRBV6-1; size: NA; DNA: TGTGCCAGCATCAATAGCGCTTCACTAGGTTCGTCCTACGAGCAGTACTTC; CDR3: CASINSASLGSSYEQYF
J: TRBJ1-6; D: TRBD1; V: TRBV10-2; size: few; DNA: TGCGCCAGCAGGATGACAGGGGTATATAATTCACCCCTCCACTTT; CDR3: CASRMTGVYNSPLHF
J: TRBJ2-4; D: TRBD1; V: TRBV29-1; size: NA; DNA: TGCAGCGCCTCCCGGACAGGGGGCTTAGACATTCAGTACTTC; CDR3: CSASRTGGLDIQYF
J: TRBJ2-1; D: TRBD1; V: TRBV6-1; size: NA; DNA: TGTGCCAGCAGTGACCGGGACAGGCTTTACAATGAGCAGTTCTTC; CDR3: CASSDRDRLYNEQFF
J: TRBJ2-1; D: NA; V: TRBV4-1; size: few; DNA: TGCGCCAGCAGCCAGCCGAATAGCGATGAGCAGTTCTTC; CDR3: CASSQPNSDEQFF
J: TRBJ1-3; D: NA; V: TRBV7-2; size: many; DNA: TGTGCCAGCAGCTTAGTGCCGGGGACTGGAAACACCATATATTTT; CDR3: CASSLVPGTGNTIYF
J: TRBJ2-1; D: NA; V: TRBV4-3; size: NA; DNA: TGCGCCAGCAGCCAAGATCCTGGGGGCCCTTACAATGAGCAGTTCTTC; CDR3: CASSQDPGGPYNEQFF
J: TRBJ1-1; D: TRBD1; V: TRBV18; size: NA; DNA: TGTGCCAGCTCACCAAGCAGGGGGGACACTGAAGCTTTCTTT; CDR3: CASSPSRGDTEAFF
J: TRBJ2-7; D: NA; V: TRBV12-3/TRBV12-4; size: few; DNA: TGTGCCAGCAGTTTGGCCAAACCCTACGAGCAGTACTTC; CDR3: CASSLAKPYEQYF
J: TRBJ1-1; D: NA; V: TRBV7-8; size: NA; DNA: TGTGCCAGCAGCTTAGTAGCGGGAGCCATGAACACTGAAGCTTTCTTT; CDR3: CASSLVAGAMNTEAFF
J: TRBJ2-1; D: TRBD2; V: TRBV3-1; size: few; DNA: TGTGCCAGCAGCCCAGGACTAGCGGGAGTGGTACTGTTCTTC; CDR3: CASSPGLAGVVLFF
J: TRBJ2-3; D: NA; V: TRBV10-3; size: few; DNA: TGTGCCATCAGGGGGGTCCTGACAGATACGCAGTATTTT; CDR3: CAIRGVLTDTQYF
J: TRBJ2-1; D: NA; V: TRBV20-1; size: few; DNA: TGCAGTGCTAGAGCAAGACTAGGGAATGAGCAGTTCTTC; CDR3: CSARARLGNEQFF
J: TRBJ2-3; D: NA; V: TRBV10-3; size: NA; DNA: TGTGCCATCAGTGAGAACGGGAGCGGTACGCAGTATTTT; CDR3: CAISENGSGTQYF
J: TRBJ2-2; D: TRBD2; V: TRBV12-3/TRBV12-4; size: NA; DNA: TGTGCCAGCAGTTTCGGTAGCGGGAGGGCCTCCGGGGAGCTGTTTTTT; CDR3: CASSFGSGRASGELFF
J: TRBJ1-6; D: TRBD1; V: TRBV5-1; size: few; DNA: TGCGCCAGCAGCTTAACCGGGACAGGGGATATTCAACCCCTCCACTTT; CDR3: CASSLTGTGDIQPLHF
J: TRBJ1-1; D: TRBD1; V: TRBV18; size: few; DNA: TGTGCCAGCTCACCGCGGCAGGGGGCCGTCACTGAAGCTTTCTTT; CDR3: CASSPRQGAVTEAFF